This is a list of T cell receptor beta chains from one sample in a study of cytomegalovirus exposure and HLA in healthy donors. Assay used: immunoSEQ multiplex PCR; TCRdb lists only in-frame clones, some missing. The sample has 150,000 to 200,000 clones; roughly 79% are singletons. Sequences were obtained from PBMCs. The receptor set was obtained from a male donor in good health and CMV-seropositive. Both conserved end residues are part of each CDR3. D genes are given only for firm matches. Only some rows state a clone size, as once, few, many or a class for expanded clones.

v_gene	j_gene	d_gene	abundance	CDR3aa	CDR3nt
TRBV15	TRBJ2-1	.	.	CATSRDRSGGSYNEQFF	TGTGCCACCAGCAGAGATCGTAGCGGCGGCTCCTACAATGAGCAGTTCTTC
TRBV9	TRBJ1-4	TRBD1	.	CASTAGQGWDEKLFF	TGTGCCAGCACCGCCGGACAGGGTTGGGATGAAAAACTGTTTTTT
TRBV7-6	TRBJ2-7	.	once	CASSLVGTYEQYF	TGTGCCAGCAGCCTCGTAGGGACTTACGAGCAGTACTTC
TRBV27	TRBJ2-2	.	.	CASSLGLRVAGELFF	TGTGCCAGCAGTTTAGGTTTGAGGGTAGCCGGGGAGCTGTTTTTT
TRBV10-2	TRBJ2-3	TRBD1	.	CASSRGQLSTDTQYF	TGCGCCAGCAGCCGGGGACAGCTTTCCACAGATACGCAGTATTTT
TRBV9	TRBJ1-1	TRBD1	.	CASSGQGNTEAFF	TGTGCCAGCAGCGGACAGGGTAACACTGAAGCTTTCTTT
TRBV30	TRBJ2-1	.	.	CAWSVIEGGGYNEQFF	TGTGCCTGGAGTGTAATCGAGGGGGGGGGCTACAATGAGCAGTTCTTC
TRBV30	TRBJ1-1	.	.	CAWSVRGVGNTEAFF	TGTGCCTGGAGTGTACGGGGGGTAGGAAACACTGAAGCTTTCTTT
TRBV4-2	TRBJ2-3	TRBD2	.	CASSPRPRGRADTQYF	TGTGCCAGCAGCCCCCGGCCCCGGGGGAGGGCAGATACGCAGTATTTT
TRBV5-1	TRBJ2-1	TRBD2	.	CASSLVLAGGYNEQFF	TGCGCCAGCAGCTTGGTCTTAGCGGGGGGCTACAATGAGCAGTTCTTC
TRBV29-1	TRBJ2-7	TRBD1	.	CSVEWGQLQYF	TGCAGCGTTGAATGGGGACAGTTACAGTACTTC
TRBV4-3	TRBJ1-6	TRBD1	few	CASSQTGGHSPLHF	TGCGCCAGCAGCCAGACAGGGGGGCACTCACCCCTCCACTTT
TRBV4-3	TRBJ1-2	TRBD1	.	CASSQERQGYGYTF	TGCGCCAGCAGCCAAGAGAGACAGGGCTATGGCTACACCTTC
TRBV5-1	TRBJ2-2	TRBD1	.	CASSLRTGGVAGELFF	TGCGCCAGCAGCCTTCGGACAGGGGGAGTAGCCGGGGAGCTGTTTTTT
TRBV4-1	TRBJ1-4	.	few	CASSQPTRNEKLFF	TGCGCCAGCAGCCAACCGACAAGGAATGAAAAACTGTTTTTT
TRBV7-9	TRBJ1-4	.	.	CSSSLTGEKLFF	TGTTCCAGCAGCTTGACGGGTGAAAAACTGTTTTTT
TRBV19	TRBJ1-2	TRBD1	.	CASSNRDSPYGYTF	TGTGCCAGTAGCAACCGGGACAGTCCCTATGGCTACACCTTC
TRBV7-9	TRBJ2-5	.	.	CASSSPRGEREQYF	TGTGCCAGCAGCTCCCCCAGGGGGGAAAGGGAGCAGTACTTC
TRBV5-4	TRBJ2-3	TRBD1	.	CASSSRDRGTDTQYF	TGTGCCAGCAGCTCCCGGGACAGGGGCACAGATACGCAGTATTTT
TRBV20-1	TRBJ1-4	.	.	CSASANEKLFF	TGCAGTGCCAGTGCTAATGAAAAACTGTTTTTT
TRBV7-8	TRBJ1-6	.	once	CASSLDTGTYSYNSPLHF	TGTGCCAGCAGCTTAGACACAGGAACTTACTCCTATAATTCACCCCTCCACTTT
TRBV5-1	TRBJ2-1	TRBD1	once	CASSLEGQGYNEQFF	TGCGCCAGCAGCTTGGAGGGACAGGGGTACAATGAGCAGTTCTTC
TRBV27	TRBJ1-2	.	.	CASSPSYRAGDTF	TGTGCCAGCAGCCCAAGCTACAGGGCGGGCGACACCTTC
TRBV27	TRBJ1-6	.	.	CASNRVRNSPLHF	TGTGCCAGTAACAGGGTCCGTAATTCACCCCTCCACTTT
TRBV20-1	TRBJ1-2	.	.	CSAAPDGGYTF	TGCAGTGCGGCCCCAGACGGGGGCTACACCTTC
TRBV7-9	TRBJ2-2	TRBD1	.	CASSIDRGTRGSNTGELFF	TGTGCCAGCAGCATCGACAGGGGAACCAGAGGTTCGAACACCGGGGAGCTGTTTTTT
TRBV19	TRBJ1-2	TRBD1	.	CASGTGDWGYTF	TGTGCCAGTGGGACAGGGGACTGGGGCTACACCTTC